The 26 T cell receptor beta chains presented below share a single source sample, sequenced in a study of shared clonotypes between healthy human individuals. The naive CD8 population came from CD45RO-negative cells selected for CCR7, without terminally differentiated effector memory CD45RA+ cells. The method was immunoSEQ multiplex PCR; TCRdb's version includes in-frame clones alone and lacks a portion of them. The sample records some 580,000 clones, roughly 98% being singletons. Source material: naive CD8+ T cells sorted from blood. Every receptor here comes from a man younger than 40 in good health.

As DNA, the CDR3 is TGTGCCAGCAGTTACCAGGCAGGGAATGGCTACACCTTC. Protein sequence: CASSYQAGNGYTF. The chain employs TRBV6-5 and TRBJ1-2; the D gene is possibly TRBD1 (5 bases). Trimming shortened V by 2 bases and J by 6 bases, and 10 bases separated the two germline ends. CDR3 size: 13 residues. Germline CDR1 MNHEY, CDR2 SVGAGI.

This clone was observed once. The V and J genes are TRBV28 and TRBJ2-7, with TRBD1 as a possible D gene (5 bases). V shed 7 bases and J shed 3 bases, with 16 bases lying between them. Germline CDR1 MDHEN, CDR2 SYDVKM. This CDR3 region has 14 residues. The CDR3 coding sequence is TGTGCCAGCACCCATAGGGGCACAGTCTACGAGCAGTACTTC. It yields the protein CASTHRGTVYEQYF.

The chain couples TRBV6-5 to TRBJ1-2, with D tentatively TRBD1 (6 bases). The germline V gene encodes CDR1 MNHEY and CDR2 SVGAGI. There are 13 residues in the CDR3. V lost 2 bases and J lost 4, with 8 bases in between. Here the CDR3 DNA reads TGTGCCAGCAGTTACGGACAGCCCTATGGCTACACCTTC. Its translation: CASSYGQPYGYTF.

This clone was observed once. The V gene is TRBV25-1, the J gene TRBJ2-1; 13 nucleotides match TRBD2. The CDR3 is 15 amino acids. V was clipped by 3 bases and J by 8 bases; unmatched bases: 4. Per the germline V gene, CDR1 is MGHDK and CDR2 is SYGVNS. The CDR3 DNA is TGTGCCAGCAGTGACCCCGGGACTAGCGGGGATGAGCAGTTCTTC. It yields the protein CASSDPGTSGDEQFF.

The V call is TRBV13, the J call TRBJ2-2; D is uncertain. Germline V gene sequence: CDR1 PRHDT, CDR2 FYEKMQ (reference sequence). V shed 1 base and J shed 8 bases, with 5 bases lying between them. The CDR3 runs 12 residues. CDR3: CASSLVVGELFF. The CDR3 DNA sequence: TGTGCCAGCAGCTTAGTGGTTGGGGAGCTGTTTTTT.

The V gene is TRBV4-1, the J gene TRBJ2-7, with 8 nucleotides matching TRBD2. Germline assignment: CDR1 MGHRA and CDR2 YSYEKL. After removal of 0 bases from V and 1 base from J, the junction contained 5 bases not matched to a gene. The CDR3 contains 16 residues. This CDR3 reads CASSQDPPGGSYEQYF. For the CDR3, the DNA is TGCGCCAGCAGCCAAGACCCTCCGGGGGGGTCCTACGAGCAGTACTTC.

A single count supports this clone. J is TRBJ1-1 and V is TRBV7-2, with 8 bases aligning to TRBD1. The CDR3 has 17 amino acids. V dropped 5 bases and J dropped 1; count of bases not matched to a gene: 12. The germline V gene encodes CDR1 SGHTA and CDR2 FQGNSA. CDR3 DNA sequence: TGTGCCAGCAGCCCCCGGACAGGGCTTACACCGAACACTGAAGCTTTCTTT. As protein: CASSPRTGLTPNTEAFF.

J is TRBJ1-2 and V is TRBV6-5, with TRBD1 as a possible D gene (5 bases). The V end was cut by 7 bases, the J end by 4 bases, with 19 bases between. There are 15 residues in the CDR3. Germline V CDR1 and CDR2: MNHEY, SVGAGI. The CDR3 loop reads CASTDLAGRTYGYTF. CDR3 DNA sequence: TGTGCCAGCACCGACCTGGCAGGGCGCACCTATGGCTACACCTTC.

The chain has TRBV29-1 and TRBJ2-1; 8 bases map to TRBD2. This CDR3 contains 11 residues. V trimming: 7 bases; J trimming: 8 bases; junction bases outside the gene matches: 4. Germline V gene data show CDR1 as SQVTM and CDR2 as ANQGSEA. The CDR3 region is CSGTSSDEQFF. In nucleotides, the CDR3 is TGCAGCGGGACTAGCTCGGATGAGCAGTTCTTC.

The V and J genes are TRBV18 and TRBJ2-1, with D perhaps TRBD1 or TRBD2 (6 bases each). CDR3 length: 18 residues. Germline CDR1 KGHSH, CDR2 LQKENI. V was cut by 4 bases and J by 2 bases, with 21 bases left in between. CDR3 loop: CASSLGGSGLSTYNEQFF. CDR3 sequence (DNA): TGTGCCAGCTCACTAGGGGGTAGCGGCCTAAGCACCTACAATGAGCAGTTCTTC.

The chain carries TRBV7-3 and TRBJ2-1; 9 positions agree with TRBD1. The CDR3 has 17 amino acids. Germline values: CDR1 SGHTA, CDR2 FQGTGA. With 2 bases clipped from V and 4 bases from J, the junction kept 9 bases outside the gene matches. The chain's CDR3 is CASSLAPGQGSYNEQFF. CDR3 bases: TGTGCCAGCAGCTTAGCGCCGGGACAGGGTTCTTACAATGAGCAGTTCTTC.

The CDR3 nucleotides read TGTGCCAGCAGCCAAGTAGGGCCTTTATACAATGAGCAGTTCTTC. Translating it yields CASSQVGPLYNEQFF. The chain combines TRBV14 with TRBJ2-1, with no clear D. Germline V gene data show CDR1 as SGHDN and CDR2 as FVKESK. V gave up 1 base and J gave up 4 bases, with 11 bases separating them. CDR3 length: 15 residues. The full variable domain, rest sourced from reference TRBV14 and TRBJ2-1, is EAGVTQFPSHSVIEKGQTVTLRCDPISGHDNLYWYRRVMGKEIKFLLHFVKESKQDESGMPNNRFLAERTGGTYSTLKVQPAELEDSGVYFCASSQVGPLYNEQFFGPGTRLTVL.

V is TRBV9 and J is TRBJ2-2; D unresolved. The ends were cut back, 3 bases at V and 5 bases at J, with 5 bases in the middle. The CDR3 length is 12 residues. Germline V gene sequence: CDR1 SGDLS, CDR2 YYNGEE. CDR3 DNA sequence: TGTGCCAGCAGCGAGCTTACCGGGGAGCTGTTTTTT. The encoded protein is CASSELTGELFF.

The rearrangement joins TRBV5-1 to TRBJ2-7; D may be TRBD2 (6 bases). Between the trimmed V and J ends, which lost 0 bases and 5 bases, there was a span of 21 bases. CDR1 is SGHRS and CDR2 is YFSETQ in the germline V gene. The CDR3 covers 17 residues. Here the CDR3 DNA reads TGCGCCAGCAGCTTGGTTATGGAAAAACGGGAGAGCCACGAGCAGTACTTC. This codes for CASSLVMEKRESHEQYF.

V usage is TRBV15 and J usage is TRBJ1-4; 7 nucleotides agree with TRBD1. Germline V gene lookup returns CDR1 LNHNV and CDR2 YYDKDF (reference sequence). This CDR3 has 13 amino acids. With V trimmed by 4 bases and J by 16 bases, 12 bases remained unmatched. For the CDR3, the DNA is TGTGCCACCAGCACATCTATAGCGGGACAGCAGTTTTTT. Residues: CATSTSIAGQQFF.

This chain connects TRBV27 to TRBJ2-1; 7 bases are shared with TRBD2. The junction had 11 bases not matched to a gene; V was cut back by 5 bases and J by 4 bases. This CDR3 comprises 16 residues. Germline CDR1 reads MNHEY; CDR2 reads SMNVEV (reference sequence). CDR3 bases: TGTGCCAGCAGTACCCTTGGGGCGGGAGAATACAATGAGCAGTTCTTC. Its translation: CASSTLGAGEYNEQFF.

This chain joins TRBV5-1 and TRBJ1-2; 8 nucleotides line up with TRBD1. CDR1 is SGHRS and CDR2 is YFSETQ in the germline V gene. Trimming took 7 bases from V and 4 from J; bases not matched to a gene: 3. This CDR3 is built from 12 residues. The CDR3 spells CASRGQGYGYTF. CDR3 in DNA: TGCGCCAGCCGCGGACAGGGCTATGGCTACACCTTC.

The J gene is TRBJ2-7, the V gene TRBV7-2; a possible D gene is TRBD2 (7 bases). The CDR3 runs 15 residues. The germline CDR1 and CDR2 sequences are SGHTA and FQGNSA. With 5 bases removed from V and 2 bases from J, the gap between germline ends came to 16 bases. DNA for the CDR3: TGTGCCAGCAGCCGGGAGGAGCGGGACACCTACGAGCAGTACTTC. Its translation is CASSREERDTYEQYF. The full variable domain, with the rest looked up from reference TRBV7-2 and TRBJ2-7, is GAGVSQSPSNKVTEKGKDVELRCDPISGHTALYWYRQSLGQGLEFLIYFQGNSAPDKSGLPSDRFSAERTGGSVSTLTIQRTQQEDSAVYLCASSREERDTYEQYFGPGTRLTVT.

The rearrangement links TRBV15 to TRBJ2-7, with 9 bases lining up with TRBD1. Germline assignment: CDR1 LNHNV and CDR2 YYDKDF (reference sequence). J lost 6 bases, V lost 5 bases, and 14 bases had no gene match. The CDR3 covers 16 residues. The DNA of the CDR3 is TGTGCCACCAGCGGAGCAAGGGTTGGACAGGGGTTCGAGCAGTACTTC. It encodes CATSGARVGQGFEQYF. Using reference TRBV15 and TRBJ2-7 for the parts outside the CDR3, the full variable domain is DAMVIQNPRYQVTQFGKPVTLSCSQTLNHNVMYWYQQKSSQAPKLLFHYYDKDFNNEADTPDNFQSRRPNTSFCFLDIRSPGLGDTAMYLCATSGARVGQGFEQYFGPGTRLTVT.

The rearrangement joins TRBV4-1 to TRBJ2-5; D possibly uses TRBD1 or TRBD2 (6 bases each). CDR1 and CDR2 (germline): MGHRA, YSYEKL. V lost 5 bases, J lost 5 bases, and 12 bases lay in between. The CDR3 runs 13 residues. The CDR3 sequence: CASSIPGGETQYF. The CDR3 coding sequence is TGCGCCAGCAGCATTCCCGGGGGCGAGACCCAGTACTTC.

This clone was found once. V usage is TRBV6-5 and J usage is TRBJ2-2; D is ambiguous. Germline values: CDR1 MNHEY, CDR2 SVGAGI. V lost 6 bases and J 3 bases, leaving 14 bases between the germline ends. The length of the CDR3 is 15 residues. This CDR3 is CASSKTPAHTGELFF. In DNA, the CDR3 is TGTGCCAGCAGCAAAACCCCAGCTCACACCGGGGAGCTGTTTTTT.

The rearrangement uses TRBV29-1 and TRBJ2-5; 9 bases are a match to TRBD1. Unmatched junction bases numbered 4, after V lost 7 bases and J lost 4 bases. The CDR3 length is 12 residues. Germline V gene sequence: CDR1 SQVTM, CDR2 ANQGSEA. CDR3 nucleotide sequence: TGCAGCGGTGGACAGGGGCGAGAGACCCAGTACTTC. Translating gives CSGGQGRETQYF.

The J gene is TRBJ2-1, the V gene TRBV5-8, with 7 bases lining up with TRBD2. Germline CDR1 SGHTS, CDR2 YDEGEE. This CDR3 comprises 13 residues. V lost 3 bases to trimming and J lost 9 bases; unmatched junction nucleotides: 6. The CDR3 sequence is CASSYRREFEQFF. DNA for the CDR3: TGTGCCAGCAGCTACAGGCGGGAGTTTGAGCAGTTCTTC.

The gene calls are TRBV27 and TRBJ1-1, with 9 nucleotides matching TRBD1. The V and J ends lost 3 bases and 12 bases, in that order; junction bases with no gene match: 11. This CDR3 is 14 amino acids long. From germline, CDR1 is MNHEY and CDR2 SMNVEV (reference sequence). The CDR3, as DNA: TGTGCCAGCAGTTTGATGACCGGGACAGGGTTCACTTTCTTT. Translated: CASSLMTGTGFTFF.

The chain has TRBV10-3 and TRBJ2-1, with 8 positions matching TRBD2. This CDR3 spans 14 amino acids. The trim removed 10 bases at V and 4 bases at J, leaving 9 bases unmatched. Germline V gene lookup returns CDR1 ENHRY and CDR2 SYGVKD. The CDR3 DNA follows: TGTGCCACAAGAGGTAGCGGGGAGTACAATGAGCAGTTCTTC. This gives the protein CATRGSGEYNEQFF.

The chain is built from TRBV27 and TRBJ2-1, with 11 nucleotides matching TRBD2. The V segment lost 3 bases and the J segment 7 bases; nucleotides outside the gene matches: 2. The CDR3 is 14 amino acids. The germline V gene has CDR1 MNHEY and CDR2 SMNVEV (reference sequence). Here the CDR3 DNA reads TGTGCCAGCAGTTTGACTAGCGGGATGAATGAGCAGTTCTTC. Translation: CASSLTSGMNEQFF.